This T cell receptor beta chain was recovered during a study of cytomegalovirus exposure and HLA in healthy donors. The donors, nominally healthy at sampling, likely had unrecorded immune exposures. The primer mix had 60 Vbeta and 13 Jbeta primers. Method: immunoSEQ multiplex PCR; TCRdb's copy keeps in-frame clones and lacks some. The sample lists roughly 120,000 clones, roughly 70% occurring once. In germline, CDR1 is KGHSH, CDR2 LQKENI. The CDR3 length is 16 residues. The junction had 9 bases not matched to a gene; V was cut back by 6 bases and J by 5 bases. The study, taken as a whole, reports: TRBV6-2, TRBV6-3 and some other V segments were excluded as indistinguishable. Presence/absence analyses assumed roughly uniform sequencing depth across donors. According to a later analysis, donors in an Asian-associated ancestry cluster reportedly had fewer N-insertions than the roughly 640-donor mean.

A word on this clone: Its antigen is not known.

The genes are TRBV18 and TRBJ2-5; TRBD2 matches 13 bases. This receptor was identified in a woman aged 25 to 39 in good health and CMV-seronegative. Specimen: PBMCs. In DNA, the CDR3 is TGTGCCAGCTCCCCCGGACTAGCGGGAGAGCCTGAGACCCAGTACTTC. Amino acids: CASSPGLAGEPETQYF.